A few counts support the clone carrying this T cell receptor beta chain. This CDR3 is built from 13 residues. Germline assignment: CDR1 SGHRS and CDR2 YFSETQ. Trimming took off 0 bases at V and 6 bases at J, with 8 bases between the two ends. Authors' methods: The authors estimated nucleated cell counts from reference gene primer amplification. TCRdb's copy holds only in-frame clones and misses some; the assay was immunoSEQ multiplex PCR. For V, J and clone size, that table is used; D and trimming come from the DNA. This table has tens of thousands of clones, roughly 85% appearing once. This sample was included in a study of blood T cell repertoires in COVID-19. Study details: COVID-19 samples collected from the United States, Italy and Spain covered acute and convalescent phases. T cells, B-cell-depleted T cells, or PBMCs supplied cDNA or gDNA.

The source material was peripheral blood. The receptor was isolated from a man aged 55-75 years with active or convalescent COVID-19. The chain links TRBV5-1 to TRBJ2-3; a possible D gene is TRBD2 (6 bases). This CDR3 is CASSLGLVDTQYF. The CDR3 region has the DNA TGCGCCAGCAGCTTGGGACTAGTCGATACGCAGTATTTT.